The T cell receptor beta chain under discussion was sequenced for a study of T cells in Graves' hyperthyroidism and ophthalmopathy. Amplification yielded TCR beta CDR3 regions, with RNA transcripts as the source. In the first-round RT-PCR of the TCR CDR3, the HTBI primer set was used. Each CDR3 protein is one row after TCRdb ran MiXCR on the multiplex PCR reads. The table shows around 620,000 distinct CDR3 sequences, with about a sixth occurring only once. This CDR3 contains 16 residues. The germline V gene encodes CDR1 SGHDT and CDR2 YYEEEE. Remarks on this clonotype: A much larger clone lies a single base off, so this may be a read error.

Among the patients, aged 18 to 65, hyperthyroidism was newly diagnosed and had lasted under 2 months. Every diagnosis used clinical symptoms, serum thyroxine and TRAb, thyroid ultrasound and orbital computed tomography. J is TRBJ1-1 and V is TRBV5-6, with D uncertain. The clonotype originates from a woman in her 30s with Graves' hyperthyroidism. Sequencing used blood. The CDR3 DNA reads TGTGCCAGCAGCTTAGATATCGGCCGGATGAACACTGAAGCTATCTTT. Its protein is CASSLDIGRMNTEAIF.